The entry below describes one TCR beta chain. Antigen unknown. The data stem from a study of cytomegalovirus exposure and HLA in healthy donors. Findings and limits, study-wide: Rarity characterized most TCR sequences, yet some public TCRs appeared in many donors. Later analysis showed TCR association rates varying by HLA locus, highest for DRB1 and lowest for HLA-C.

There are 16 residues in the CDR3. From germline, CDR1 is SGHNT and CDR2 YYREEE (reference sequence). V lost 4 bases and J lost 7, with 23 bases in between. PCR used 60 Vbeta primers and 13 Jbeta primers. This table comes from immunoSEQ multiplex PCR, and its TCRdb copy is limited to in-frame clones, with some not included. The listing records 65,000 to 80,000 clones. The source material was PBMCs. V usage is TRBV5-4 and J usage is TRBJ2-5; D might be TRBD1 or TRBD2, each matching 6 bases. The receptor was isolated from a man aged 30-40 years in good health and CMV-seronegative. As DNA, the CDR3 is TGTGCCAGCAGCCTGGGGGCCCCCGGGACTTGGGCGACCCAGTACTTC. Translating gives CASSLGAPGTWATQYF. The variable domain in full, completed from reference TRBV5-4 and TRBJ2-5, reads ETGVTQSPTHLIKTRGQQVTLRCSSQSGHNTVSWYQQALGQGPQFIFQYYREEENGRGNFPPRFSGLQFPNYSSELNVNALELDDSALYLCASSLGAPGTWATQYFGPGTRLLVL.